This T cell receptor beta chain was documented in a study of cytotoxic CD8 clonotypes in ibrutinib-treated CLL. Background on the study: Partial responses totalled roughly 24 and complete responses 2; after median roughly 71 months, about 14 remained remitted and about twelve progressed. Sample averages reached 250,000 or so productive templates and 94,082 productive rearrangements. Findings of the study overall: Measured clonality at baseline was greater than in age-matched healthy donors and tracked with circulating CD8+ T-cell counts.

The germline CDR1 and CDR2 sequences are SGHAT and FQNNGV. The CDR3 consists of 13 residues. The V and J ends lost 8 bases and 1 base respectively, with 12 bases between them. On this clone: Its matching antigen is unknown.

Clones were sequenced by immunoSEQ multiplex PCR, and TCRdb holds only the in-frame ones, with some missing. The sample consists of 75,000 to 80,000 clones, 70% to 90% of them appearing once. This receptor was taken from a human donor with chronic lymphocytic leukemia. Sequenced material: PBMCs, taken after 24 months of ibrutinib treatment. The chain employs TRBV11-2 and TRBJ2-7; maybe TRBD2 (5 bases). In DNA, the CDR3 is TGTGCCAGCCGCCAGCGGTCATCCTACGAGCAGTACTTC. As protein: CASRQRSSYEQYF. The full variable domain, in which reference TRBV11-2 and TRBJ2-7 provide the parts outside the CDR3, is EAGVAQSPRYKIIEKRQSVAFWCNPISGHATLYWYQQILGQGPKLLIQFQNNGVVDDSQLPKDRFSAERLKGVDSTLKIQPAKLEDSAVYLCASRQRSSYEQYFGPGTRLTVT.